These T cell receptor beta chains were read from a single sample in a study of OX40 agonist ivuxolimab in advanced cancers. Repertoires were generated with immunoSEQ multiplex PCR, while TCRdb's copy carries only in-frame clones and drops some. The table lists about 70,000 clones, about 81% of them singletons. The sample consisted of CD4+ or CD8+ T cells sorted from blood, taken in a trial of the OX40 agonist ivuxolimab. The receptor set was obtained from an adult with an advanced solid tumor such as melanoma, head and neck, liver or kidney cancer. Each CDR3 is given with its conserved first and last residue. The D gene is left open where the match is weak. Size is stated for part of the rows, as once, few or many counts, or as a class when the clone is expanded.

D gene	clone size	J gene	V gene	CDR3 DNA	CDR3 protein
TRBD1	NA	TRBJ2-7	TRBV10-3	TGTGCCACACAGGGGGCCTTCTCCTACGAGCAGTACTTC	CATQGAFSYEQYF
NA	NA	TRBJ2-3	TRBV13	TGTGCCAGCACCCGAAGAGTCCCAGATACGCAGTATTTT	CASTRRVPDTQYF
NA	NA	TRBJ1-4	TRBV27	TGTGCCAGCAGTTTATCTATCGGGGCGGAGGGTAATGAAAAACTGTTTTTT	CASSLSIGAEGNEKLFF
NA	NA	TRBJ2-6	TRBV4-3	TGCGCCAGCAGCCAAGAGGGGGTAGGGGGGCTGGCTGGGGCCAACGTCCTGACTTTC	CASSQEGVGGLAGANVLTF
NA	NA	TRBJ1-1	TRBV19	TGTGCCAGTAGATTCAGTCTCCCGTCGGAAGCTTTCTTT	CASRFSLPSEAFF
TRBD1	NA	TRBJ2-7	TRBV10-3	TGTGCCATCAGTGAGTTAGACAGGGGACTTTACGAGCAGTACTTC	CAISELDRGLYEQYF
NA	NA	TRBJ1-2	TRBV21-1	TGTGCCAGCAGCCGAACAGGGGAACTTAACTATGGCTACACCTTC	CASSRTGELNYGYTF
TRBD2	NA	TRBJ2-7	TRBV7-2	TGTGCCAGCAGCTTAAGGACTAGCGGGGCGGTAGGGCTTAGCTACGAGCAGTACTTC	CASSLRTSGAVGLSYEQYF
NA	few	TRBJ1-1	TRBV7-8	TGTGCCAGCAGCTTAGATGGGGTGGTGTACACTGAAGCTTTCTTT	CASSLDGVVYTEAFF
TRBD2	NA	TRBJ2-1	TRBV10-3	TGTGCCATCAGCCCACCGGTTAGCGGGCGGGCCCTTAAGCAGTTCTTC	CAISPPVSGRALKQFF
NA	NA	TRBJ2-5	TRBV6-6	TGTGCCACCGCCCCCGGGGGAGAGACCCAGTACTTC	CATAPGGETQYF
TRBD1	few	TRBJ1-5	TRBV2	TGTGCCAGCAGGGGACAGTCGAATCAGCCCCAGCATTTT	CASRGQSNQPQHF
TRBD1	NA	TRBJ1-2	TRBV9	TGCGCCAGCAGTCCCGGGACAGGGACCTATGGCTACACCTTC	CASSPGTGTYGYTF